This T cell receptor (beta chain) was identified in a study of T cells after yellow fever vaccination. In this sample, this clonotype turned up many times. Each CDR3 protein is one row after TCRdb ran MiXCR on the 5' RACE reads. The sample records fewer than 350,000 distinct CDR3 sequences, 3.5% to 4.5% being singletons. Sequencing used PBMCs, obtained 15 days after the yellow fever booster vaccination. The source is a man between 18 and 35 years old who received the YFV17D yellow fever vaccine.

The CDR3 region has the DNA TGTGCCAGCAGTTTGAGACAGGGACTAGAGGCTTTCTTT. This encodes CASSLRQGLEAFF. The V call is TRBV28, the J call TRBJ1-1; TRBD1 matches 7 bases. CDR3 length: 13 residues. V lost 3 bases to trimming and J lost 11 bases; unmatched junction nucleotides: 9. In germline, CDR1 is MDHEN, CDR2 SYDVKM.